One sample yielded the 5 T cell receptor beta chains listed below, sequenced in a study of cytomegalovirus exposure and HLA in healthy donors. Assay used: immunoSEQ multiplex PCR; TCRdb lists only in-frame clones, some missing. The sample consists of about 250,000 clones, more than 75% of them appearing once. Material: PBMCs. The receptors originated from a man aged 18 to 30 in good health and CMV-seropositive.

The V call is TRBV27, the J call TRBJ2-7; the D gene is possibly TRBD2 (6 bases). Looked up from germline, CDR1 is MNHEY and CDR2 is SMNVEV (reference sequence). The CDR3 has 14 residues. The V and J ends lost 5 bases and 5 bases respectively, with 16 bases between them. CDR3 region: CASSPVFGSHEQYF. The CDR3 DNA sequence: TGTGCCAGCAGTCCAGTCTTCGGGAGCCACGAGCAGTACTTC.

The chain's CDR3 is CASSQERGLLTNEKLFF. The CDR3 bases are TGTGCCAGCAGCCAAGAACGGGGTTTACTGACTAATGAAAAACTGTTTTTT. The chain uses TRBV14 and TRBJ1-4, with D unresolved. Germline loops: CDR1 SGHDN, CDR2 FVKESK. V was trimmed by 0 bases and J by 2 bases, leaving 13 bases between them. The CDR3 has 17 amino acids. Full variable domain (missing parts from reference TRBV14 and TRBJ1-4): EAGVTQFPSHSVIEKGQTVTLRCDPISGHDNLYWYRRVMGKEIKFLLHFVKESKQDESGMPNNRFLAERTGGTYSTLKVQPAELEDSGVYFCASSQERGLLTNEKLFFGSGTQLSVL.

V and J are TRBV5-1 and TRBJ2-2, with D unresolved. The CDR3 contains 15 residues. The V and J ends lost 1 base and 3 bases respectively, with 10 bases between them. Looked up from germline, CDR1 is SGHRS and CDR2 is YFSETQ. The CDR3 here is CASSLLRADTGELFF. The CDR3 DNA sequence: TGCGCCAGCAGCTTGTTAAGGGCGGACACCGGGGAGCTGTTTTTT.

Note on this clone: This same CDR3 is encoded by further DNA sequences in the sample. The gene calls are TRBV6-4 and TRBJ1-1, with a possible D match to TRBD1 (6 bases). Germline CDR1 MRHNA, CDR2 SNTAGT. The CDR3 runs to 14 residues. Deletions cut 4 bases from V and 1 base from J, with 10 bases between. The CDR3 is CASSATGSNTEAFF. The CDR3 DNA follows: TGTGCCAGCAGTGCGACAGGATCGAACACTGAAGCTTTCTTT.

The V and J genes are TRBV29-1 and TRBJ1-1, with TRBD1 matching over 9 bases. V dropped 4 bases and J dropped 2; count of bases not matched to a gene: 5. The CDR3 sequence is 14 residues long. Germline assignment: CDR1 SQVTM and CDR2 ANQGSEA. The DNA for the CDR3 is TGCAGCGTTGGTAGGACAGGGGTAAACACTGAAGCTTTCTTT. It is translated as CSVGRTGVNTEAFF.